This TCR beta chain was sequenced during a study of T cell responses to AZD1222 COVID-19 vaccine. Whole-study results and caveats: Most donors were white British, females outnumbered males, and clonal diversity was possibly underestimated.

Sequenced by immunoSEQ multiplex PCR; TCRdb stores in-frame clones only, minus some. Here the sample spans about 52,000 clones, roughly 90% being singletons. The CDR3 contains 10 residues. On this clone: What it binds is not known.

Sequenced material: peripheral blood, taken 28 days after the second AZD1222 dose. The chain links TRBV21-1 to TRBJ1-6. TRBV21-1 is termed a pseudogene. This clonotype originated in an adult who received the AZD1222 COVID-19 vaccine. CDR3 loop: CASSKARGNF. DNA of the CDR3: TGTGCCAGCAGCAAAGCGAGGGGAAACTTT.